This TCR beta chain was captured by sequencing in a study of T cell responses to AZD1222 COVID-19 vaccine. The germline V gene has CDR1 SGHAT and CDR2 FQNNGV. The V end was cut by 2 bases, the J end by 5 bases, with 15 bases between. This CDR3 is built from 15 residues. Method: immunoSEQ multiplex PCR; TCRdb's copy keeps in-frame clones and lacks some. Of some 150,000 clones in the sample, 94% were seen once. This receptor was identified in an adult in good health. The sequencing here drew on peripheral blood, taken on day 0 of AZD1222 vaccination. The V call is TRBV11-2, the J call TRBJ2-5; possible D gene TRBD1, 6 bases. CDR3 loop: CASSLTGGSDETQYF. The CDR3 coding sequence is TGTGCCAGCAGCTTAACTGGGGGCTCGGACGAGACCCAGTACTTC.